Below, 6 T cell receptor beta chains from the same sample are listed, as sequenced in a study of human T cells and chemical hapten exposure. From the 5' RACE reads, TCRdb called clonotypes with MiXCR, one entry per CDR3 protein. The data contain approximately 150,000 distinct CDR3 sequences, around 4% of them seen just once; the ten biggest clones take up over 1.1%. Unfractionated whole blood yielded total RNA. The receptors here all came from a female donor in good health.

This clonotype has a count of ten or more. J is TRBJ1-1 and V is TRBV12-3 or TRBV12-4; 8 bases match TRBD1. Trimming took 5 bases from V and 6 from J; bases not matched to a gene: 14. The CDR3 length is 16 residues. CDR3 DNA sequence: TGTGCCAGCAGTGGGGGACCCGGACAGGGCATCTCTGAAGCTTTCTTT. Protein sequence: CASSGGPGQGISEAFF.

In this sample, this clonotype turned up many times. The gene calls are TRBV18 and TRBJ2-3; 9 nucleotides agree with TRBD2. This CDR3 is built from 14 residues. After removal of 4 bases from V and 5 bases from J, the junction contained 4 bases not matched to a gene. Germline V gene data show CDR1 as KGHSH and CDR2 as LQKENI. The CDR3 spells CASSLQRGEDTQYF. The CDR3 DNA is TGTGCCAGCTCACTCCAGCGGGGGGAAGATACGCAGTATTTT.

This clonotype was found many times. The chain has TRBV20-1 and TRBJ2-7; 7 bases are shared with TRBD1. The V segment lost 5 bases and the J segment 3 bases; nucleotides outside the gene matches: 7. This CDR3 is 13 amino acids long. Per germline, CDR1 DFQATT and CDR2 SNEGSKA (reference sequence). CDR3 DNA: TGCAGTGCTCCTCCGGGACAGAGCTACGAGCAGTACTTC. Encoded protein: CSAPPGQSYEQYF.

This clonotype was seen many times. V usage is TRBV3-1 and J usage is TRBJ1-5; perhaps TRBD1 as D (5 bases). CDR3 length: 15 amino acids. Trimming stripped 1 base from V and 7 bases from J, with 14 bases between. Germline values: CDR1 LGHDT, CDR2 YNNKEL (reference sequence). The CDR3 nucleotides are TGTGCCAGCAGCCAAGGAGCCCAAGGGGCCCAGCCCCAGCATTTT. This gives the protein CASSQGAQGAQPQHF.

This clonotype was observed many times. This sequence joins TRBV5-1 and TRBJ2-5, with no clear D. The ends were cut back, 0 bases at V and 5 bases at J, with 14 bases in the middle. This CDR3 is built from 15 residues. CDR1 SGHRS and CDR2 YFSETQ come from the germline V gene. The CDR3 DNA is TGCGCCAGCAGCTTGGACCCCGACGTGTTGGAGACCCAGTACTTC. The encoded protein is CASSLDPDVLETQYF. Looking up the rest from reference TRBV5-1 and TRBJ2-5 gives the full variable domain: KAGVTQTPRYLIKTRGQQVTLSCSPISGHRSVSWYQQTPGQGLQFLFEYFSETQRNKGNFPGRFSGRQFSNSRSEMNVSTLELGDSALYLCASSLDPDVLETQYFGPGTRLLVL.

The sample holds many counts of this clonotype. This chain connects TRBV6-1 to TRBJ2-1; D is undetermined. In germline, CDR1 is MNHNS, CDR2 SASEGT. The CDR3 extends over 10 amino acids. The ends were cut back, 6 bases at V and 10 bases at J, with 7 bases in the middle. The CDR3 sequence is CASSPTEQFF. The CDR3 DNA sequence: TGTGCCAGCAGCCCGACAGAGCAGTTCTTC.